These 28 T cell receptor beta chains originate from one sample sequenced in a study of OX40 agonist ivuxolimab in advanced cancers. TCRdb keeps only in-frame clones here, not all; method: immunoSEQ multiplex PCR. This repertoire shows about 41,000 clones, around nine tenths found once; its top ten account for about a third. The sequences come from CD4+ or CD8+ T cells sorted from blood, collected in a trial of the OX40 agonist ivuxolimab. The receptors were gathered from an adult with an advanced solid tumor such as melanoma, head and neck, liver or kidney cancer.

V usage is TRBV19 and J usage is TRBJ2-3; 7 bases are a match to TRBD1. The CDR3 has 13 residues. Germline-derived CDR1 and CDR2 are LNHDA and SQIVND (reference sequence). V shed 6 bases, J shed 4 bases, and the junction held 4 bases outside the gene matches. CDR3 coding DNA: TGTGCCAGTAGCTCCCAGGGGGCAGATACGCAGTATTTT. Translation: CASSSQGADTQYF.

In its sample, this clone was seen once. The rearrangement uses TRBV4-2 and TRBJ2-2; 8 nucleotides agree with TRBD2. The CDR3 length is 15 residues. Germline CDR1 LGHNA, CDR2 YNFKEQ. Trimming cost V 4 bases and J 6 bases; bases outside gene matches: 7. The CDR3 nucleotides are TGTGCCAGCAGCCTTAGTAGCGGGGTCGCCGGGGAGCTGTTTTTT. It encodes CASSLSSGVAGELFF.

The V and J genes are TRBV11-3 and TRBJ2-2, with 7 bases identical to TRBD1. CDR3 length: 14 amino acids. With V trimmed by 3 bases and J by 7 bases, 5 bases remained unmatched. The germline V gene has CDR1 SGHNT and CDR2 YENEEA. CDR3 residues: CASSFKGAVGELFF. DNA of the CDR3: TGTGCCAGCAGCTTTAAGGGGGCGGTCGGGGAGCTGTTTTTT.

The chain joins TRBV10-3 to TRBJ2-6; D is ambiguous. Germline loops: CDR1 ENHRY, CDR2 SYGVKD. The CDR3 spans 13 residues. V lost 6 bases and J 2 bases, leaving 5 bases between the germline ends. The CDR3, as DNA: TGTGCCATCAGCCTAACTGGGGCCAACGTCCTGACTTTC. It is translated as CAISLTGANVLTF.

V usage is TRBV6-5 and J usage is TRBJ1-2; D may be TRBD1 (5 bases). CDR3 length equals 15 residues. Germline V gene data show CDR1 as MNHEY and CDR2 as SVGAGI. Trimming removed 0 bases from V and 5 bases from J, with 13 bases in between. CDR3 nucleotides: TGTGCCAGCAGTTACTCGAACAGGAAAGGGTATGGCTACACCTTC. This translates into CASSYSNRKGYGYTF.

The rearrangement uses TRBV7-9 and TRBJ2-2; the D gene could be TRBD1 or TRBD2 (5 bases each). Trimming shortened V by 0 bases and J by 2 bases, and 19 bases separated the two germline ends. Germline loops: CDR1 SEHNR, CDR2 FQNEAQ (reference sequence). The CDR3 is 19 residues long. Here the CDR3 reads CASSLARGVPGLNTGELFF. The DNA for the CDR3 is TGTGCCAGCAGCTTAGCTAGAGGGGTTCCTGGACTTAACACCGGGGAGCTGTTTTTT.

The chain is built from TRBV6-6 and TRBJ2-1, with D possibly TRBD1 on 6 matching bases. Germline CDR1 MNHNY, CDR2 SVGAGI (reference sequence). V gave up 6 bases and J gave up 3 bases, with 15 bases separating them. This CDR3 spans 15 amino acids. Here the CDR3 reads CASRPAGDNYNEQFF. As DNA, the CDR3 is TGTGCCAGCAGGCCCGCTGGGGACAACTACAATGAGCAGTTCTTC.

This clone came up a few times. The CDR3 spells CASSGAGGFGNQPQHF. The CDR3 DNA is TGTGCCAGCAGTGGGGCAGGGGGCTTTGGGAATCAGCCCCAGCATTTT. The chain carries TRBV2 and TRBJ1-5, with TRBD1 matching 8 bases. V lost 4 bases and J lost 4; bases outside the gene matches: 9. The CDR3 has 16 residues. The V gene's germline CDR1 is SNHLY and CDR2 FYNNEI.

The chain employs TRBV7-2 and TRBJ2-1; 9 nucleotides match TRBD1. Germline CDR1 reads SGHTA; CDR2 reads FQGNSA. This CDR3 comprises 15 residues. Unmatched junction bases numbered 7, after V lost 1 base and J lost 9 bases. In DNA, the CDR3 is TGTGCCAGCAGCTTAGGACTGGACAGGGGTGGTGAGCAGTTCTTC. Amino acid sequence: CASSLGLDRGGEQFF.

The gene calls are TRBV7-9 and TRBJ2-1; either TRBD1 or TRBD2 may fit D (5 bases each). V was trimmed by 4 bases and J by 2 bases, leaving 6 bases between them. Looked up from germline, CDR1 is SEHNR and CDR2 is FQNEAQ (reference sequence). The CDR3 extends over 13 amino acids. CDR3 region: CASSWGPYNEQFF. CDR3 coding DNA: TGTGCCAGCAGCTGGGGACCCTACAATGAGCAGTTCTTC. The full variable domain, rest sourced from reference TRBV7-9 and TRBJ2-1, is DTGVSQNPRHKITKRGQNVTFRCDPISEHNRLYWYRQTLGQGPEFLTYFQNEAQLEKSRLLSDRFSAERPKGSFSTLEIQRTEQGDSAMYLCASSWGPYNEQFFGPGTRLTVL.

J is TRBJ2-1 and V is TRBV6-5; D perhaps matches TRBD2 (6 bases). Looked up from germline, CDR1 is MNHEY and CDR2 is SVGAGI. This CDR3 contains 14 residues. The V and J ends lost 10 bases and 2 bases respectively, with 15 bases between them. The CDR3 bases are TGTGCCACCGCTTGGCGGGGCCCCTACAATGAGCAGTTCTTC. This sequence encodes CATAWRGPYNEQFF.

V gene TRBV6-6 combines with J gene TRBJ2-7; 12 bases are shared with TRBD2. The CDR3 runs 14 residues. The V gene end was trimmed by 6 bases and the J gene end by 6 bases; junction bases not matched to a gene: 6. Germline CDR1 MNHNY, CDR2 SVGAGI (reference sequence). The DNA for the CDR3 is TGTGCCAGCAGACCGGGACTAGCGGGTCCCGAGCAGTACTTC. Its protein is CASRPGLAGPEQYF.

CDR3 sequence: CASSPGYSNYGYTF. CDR3 DNA: TGTGCCAGCAGCCCCGGGTACTCTAACTATGGCTACACCTTC. V and J are TRBV6-5 and TRBJ1-2; D is unresolved. CDR3 size: 14 residues. Germline assignment: CDR1 MNHEY and CDR2 SVGAGI. With 6 bases removed from V and 0 bases from J, the gap between germline ends came to 11 bases.

This chain uses TRBV28 with TRBJ2-1, with D unresolved. This CDR3 region has 15 residues. CDR1 and CDR2 from the germline V gene are MDHEN and SYDVKM. V was clipped by 7 bases and J by 4 bases, with 17 bases between them. The CDR3 reads CASNPMGIGYNEQFF. The CDR3 coding sequence is TGTGCCAGCAATCCCATGGGTATCGGTTACAATGAGCAGTTCTTC.

The V call is TRBV11-2, the J call TRBJ2-1, with D hard to call. The CDR3 runs 15 residues. V shed 10 bases and J shed 6 bases, with 22 bases lying between them. The germline V gene has CDR1 SGHAT and CDR2 FQNNGV. The CDR3 nucleotides read TGTGCCACTCTCAACATTCGCGAGGTGGGCAATGAGCAGTTCTTC. It codes for CATLNIREVGNEQFF.

This sequence joins TRBV27 and TRBJ1-6; D is undetermined. Germline V gives CDR1 MNHEY, CDR2 SMNVEV (reference sequence). This CDR3 contains 21 residues. V was pared by 3 bases and J by 0 bases, with 24 bases between. The CDR3 nucleotides read TGTGCCAGCAGTTTGTGGAAAATAGTGAATTTGGGCTTCTCCTATAATTCACCCCTCCACTTT. Translating it yields CASSLWKIVNLGFSYNSPLHF.

J is TRBJ2-6 and V is TRBV7-2, with 7 bases aligning to TRBD1. V gave up 2 bases and J gave up 1 base; unmatched junction bases: 2. The CDR3 sequence is 16 residues long. CDR1 is SGHTA and CDR2 is FQGNSA in the germline V gene. CDR3 sequence reads: CASSLWGQSGANVLTF. The CDR3 region has the DNA TGTGCCAGCAGCTTATGGGGACAGTCTGGGGCCAACGTCCTGACTTTC.

A few counts support this clone. The V gene is TRBV9, the J gene TRBJ2-2; possible D gene TRBD2, 6 bases. V was trimmed by 3 bases and J by 4 bases, leaving 16 bases between them. Germline assignment: CDR1 SGDLS and CDR2 YYNGEE. CDR3 size: 16 residues. The CDR3 DNA reads as TGTGCCAGCAGCGCCAACGATTGGGGAGGCACCGGGGAGCTGTTTTTT. Amino acid sequence: CASSANDWGGTGELFF.

CDR3 in amino acids: CASSLPGVLYEQYF. CDR3 bases: TGTGCCAGCAGCTTGCCAGGGGTCCTCTACGAGCAGTACTTC. This chain joins TRBV5-8 and TRBJ2-7; D is perhaps TRBD1 (6 bases). The germline V gene encodes CDR1 SGHTS and CDR2 YDEGEE. This CDR3 region has 14 residues. The V end lost 1 base, the J end lost 3 bases, and 11 bases lay between the germline ends.

This chain uses TRBV6-1 with TRBJ2-2; possibly TRBD2 for D (6 bases). Germline V CDR1 and CDR2: MNHNS, SASEGT. V was shortened by 1 base and J by 1 base, with 7 bases between the two germline ends. CDR3 length: 15 amino acids. This chain's CDR3 is CASSEVGGNTGELFF. For the CDR3, the DNA is TGTGCCAGCAGTGAAGTGGGGGGGAACACCGGGGAGCTGTTTTTT.

The chain joins TRBV7-9 to TRBJ1-2, with unresolved D. Germline CDR1 and CDR2: SEHNR and FQNEAQ (reference sequence). V was shortened by 5 bases and J by 5 bases, with 9 bases between the two germline ends. CDR3 size: 12 residues. CDR3 sequence: CASSPEGYGYTF. For the CDR3, the DNA is TGTGCCAGCAGCCCTGAGGGTTATGGCTACACCTTC.

The CDR3 region is CASSLSLRGYEQYF. For the CDR3, the DNA is TGTGCCAGCAGCTTGTCCTTGAGAGGCTACGAGCAGTACTTC. The chain uses TRBV5-5 and TRBJ2-7; D ambiguous. CDR1 and CDR2 (germline): SGHKS, YYEKEE (reference sequence). Trimming took off 1 base at V and 3 bases at J, with 11 bases between the two ends. There are 14 residues in the CDR3.

CDR3 sequence reads: CASSYSGGDNNEQFF. The CDR3, as DNA: TGTGCCAGCAGTTACAGCGGGGGGGATAACAATGAGCAGTTCTTC. The genes are TRBV6-6 and TRBJ2-1, with 10 nucleotides matching TRBD2. Germline V gives CDR1 MNHNY, CDR2 SVGAGI (reference sequence). This CDR3 has 15 residues. V lost 2 bases, J lost 5 bases, and 3 bases stayed unmatched.

The chain recombines TRBV11-1 with TRBJ2-5; D tentatively fits TRBD1 or TRBD2 (5 bases each). The J call may be incorrect, as the DNA end agrees better with TRBJ2-7. The CDR3 extends over 14 amino acids. The germline gives CDR1 SGHAT, CDR2 FQDESV (reference sequence). The CDR3 reads CASSSRDRTYEQYF. The CDR3 nucleotides are TGTGCCAGCAGCTCCCGGGACCGCACTTACGAGCAGTACTTC.

The V gene is TRBV5-1, the J gene TRBJ1-6; D uncertain. CDR1 is SGHRS, CDR2 YFSETQ, per germline. V gave up 10 bases and J gave up 10 bases, with 15 bases separating them. This CDR3 has 12 residues. The CDR3 bases are TGCGCCGGACGGGCAGGACGGTCACCCCTCCACTTT. It specifies CAGRAGRSPLHF.

This chain connects TRBV7-9 to TRBJ1-5; no reliable D call. The V and J ends lost 4 bases and 4 bases respectively, with 8 bases between them. CDR1 and CDR2 from the germline V gene are SEHNR and FQNEAQ (reference sequence). This CDR3 is 13 amino acids long. The CDR3 is CASSSTGNQPQHF. In DNA, the CDR3 is TGTGCCAGCAGCTCGACCGGTAATCAGCCCCAGCATTTT.

The J gene is TRBJ1-3, the V gene TRBV28; unclear D gene. Trimming cost V 2 bases and J 0 bases, with 11 bases left between them. The CDR3 length is 16 residues. CDR1 and CDR2 (germline): MDHEN, SYDVKM. The CDR3 coding sequence is TGTGCCAGCAGTTTACCCCCGGGTAACTCTGGAAACACCATATATTTT. Residues: CASSLPPGNSGNTIYF. Combining the CDR3 with reference TRBV28 and TRBJ1-3 gives the whole variable domain DVKVTQSSRYLVKRTGEKVFLECVQDMDHENMFWYRQDPGLGLRLIYFSYDVKMKEKGDIPEGYSVSREKKERFSLILESASTNQTSMYLCASSLPPGNSGNTIYFGEGSWLTVV.

V and J are TRBV6-6 and TRBJ2-1, with 8 bases fitting TRBD2. V shed 8 bases and J 10 bases; nucleotides not matched to a gene: 13. Germline CDR1 MNHNY, CDR2 SVGAGI (reference sequence). The CDR3 covers 14 residues. CDR3 amino acids: CASETSDGGREQFF. CDR3 DNA: TGTGCCAGCGAGACTAGCGACGGGGGGAGGGAGCAGTTCTTC.